This T cell receptor beta chain was sequenced in a study of blood T cell repertoires in COVID-19. This CDR3 has 12 amino acids. Trimming pared 6 bases from V and 2 bases from J, leaving 4 bases between. In germline, CDR1 is KGHDR, CDR2 SFDVKD. Clones were sequenced by immunoSEQ multiplex PCR, and TCRdb holds only the in-frame ones, with some missing. Of a few hundred thousand clones listed, more than 85% are singletons. This clonotype was obtained from a woman aged 30 to 39 who had recovered from COVID-19. Input material: PBMCs or T cells enriched from blood (not recorded which). The gene calls are TRBV24-1 and TRBJ1-5; D is undetermined. The CDR3 region is CATSFGNQPQHF. The DNA for the CDR3 is TGTGCCACCAGTTTCGGCAATCAGCCCCAGCATTTT.